This T cell receptor beta chain originates from a study of blood T cell repertoires in COVID-19. Study-wide context: PBMCs, B-cell-depleted T cells, or T cells were the source of the cDNA or gDNA that made up the material.

CDR1 and CDR2 (germline): SEHNR, FQNEAQ (reference sequence). The length of the CDR3 is 11 residues. The sample holds a few counts of this clone. The junction and the germline gene differ at one end; a read error may be behind it. Seattle cases were enrolled at active infection and followed longitudinally. Authors' processing steps: From reference gene primer amplification, estimates of nucleated cell counts were derived. Assay: immunoSEQ multiplex PCR; the TCRdb copy retains only in-frame clones and omits some. V and J calls and clone size are copied from that table; D and trimming were computed from the DNA. The top ten clones hold 20% to 30% of a sample with 45,000 to 65,000 clones, 81% of them seen once.

Specimen: peripheral blood. The source is a woman over 75 with COVID-19, enrolled during active disease. The rearrangement links TRBV7-9 to TRBJ2-3, with 7 bases lining up with TRBD1. The CDR3 reads CASSRGPVRDF. CDR3 bases: TGTGCCAGCAGCAGGGGGCCCGTCAGGGATTTT.